Listed below are T cell receptor beta chains from one sample, sequenced in a study of cytomegalovirus exposure and HLA in healthy donors. Assay used: immunoSEQ multiplex PCR; TCRdb lists only in-frame clones, some missing. The sample contains about 83,000 clones, about four fifths of which appear only once. Sequences were obtained from PBMCs. The receptors here all came from a woman between 25 and 40 years old in good health and CMV-seronegative. Each CDR3 is given with its conserved first and last residue. The D gene is left open where the match is weak. Clone size, where shown, is once, few, many, or a class for clones that have expanded.

cdr3_length,v_call,d_call,j_call,clone_size,cdr3_aa,cdr3_nt
14,TRBV19,NA,TRBJ1-5,NA,CASSIRQGGQPQHF,TGTGCCAGTAGTATCCGGCAGGGAGGTCAGCCCCAGCATTTT
17,TRBV29-1,TRBD2,TRBJ2-1,NA,CSALGAGGSFTYNEQFF,TGCAGCGCCCTAGGGGCGGGAGGTTCTTTCACCTACAATGAGCAGTTCTTC
14,TRBV9,TRBD2,TRBJ2-5,NA,CASSGSGSIGEQYF,TGTGCCAGCAGCGGAAGCGGGAGTATCGGGGAGCAGTACTTC
15,TRBV7-9,NA,TRBJ2-7,NA,CSSSNTDRGLHEQYF,TGTTCCAGCAGCAACACCGACAGGGGACTACACGAGCAGTACTTC
14,TRBV30,NA,TRBJ2-7,NA,CAWSVGGLTYEQYF,TGTGCCTGGAGTGTGGGGGGGCTGACCTACGAGCAGTACTTC
13,TRBV6-4,NA,TRBJ2-2,medium-sized,CASSTSGTGELFF,TGTGCCAGCTCAACGAGCGGAACCGGGGAGCTGTTTTTT
18,TRBV4-2,TRBD1,TRBJ2-5,NA,CASSQEIGTGRGQETQYF,TGTGCCAGCAGCCAAGAGATCGGAACGGGCAGGGGGCAAGAGACCCAGTACTTC
14,TRBV7-2,TRBD1,TRBJ1-2,NA,CASSVPGQTYGYTF,TGTGCCAGCAGCGTCCCGGGACAGACGTATGGCTACACCTTC
15,TRBV19,TRBD2,TRBJ2-2,once,CASTGGRENTGELFF,TGTGCCAGTACGGGCGGGAGAGAGAACACCGGGGAGCTGTTTTTT
15,TRBV7-7,TRBD2,TRBJ2-1,NA,CASSLAGGPDNEQFF,TGTGCTAGCAGCCTAGCGGGAGGGCCAGACAATGAGCAGTTCTTC
15,TRBV28,TRBD1,TRBJ1-6,NA,CASSPGDSENSPLHF,TGTGCCAGCAGCCCCGGGGACAGCGAAAATTCACCCCTCCACTTT
17,TRBV14,TRBD2,TRBJ2-1,NA,CASSQGGPSGPNNEQFF,TGTGCCAGCAGCCAAGGGGGCCCTAGCGGGCCTAACAATGAGCAGTTCTTC
13,TRBV6-1,TRBD1,TRBJ1-4,NA,CASAGQGGEKLFF,TGTGCCAGCGCAGGACAGGGCGGGGAAAAACTGTTTTTT
18,TRBV6-1,NA,TRBJ2-3,NA,CASSEVLRRTAVLDTQYF,TGTGCCAGCAGTGAAGTACTAAGGAGGACCGCAGTCTTAGATACGCAGTATTTT
15,TRBV27,TRBD2,TRBJ2-7,NA,CASSPRVAGVFEQYF,TGTGCCAGCAGTCCACGGGTGGCGGGAGTCTTTGAGCAGTACTTC
14,TRBV29-1,TRBD2,TRBJ2-2,NA,CSVTSGSSPGELFF,TGCAGCGTTACGAGCGGGAGTTCTCCCGGGGAGCTGTTTTTT
15,TRBV19,NA,TRBJ2-1,NA,CASSRLAGYYNEQFF,TGTGCCAGTAGCAGATTGGCGGGATACTACAATGAGCAGTTCTTC
15,TRBV5-1,TRBD2,TRBJ2-7,NA,CASSFSGGGSYEQYF,TGCGCCAGCAGCTTTAGCGGGGGAGGCTCCTACGAGCAGTACTTC
16,TRBV5-1,TRBD2,TRBJ2-3,NA,CASSSPPGGNADTQYF,TGCGCCAGCAGCTCCCCTCCGGGAGGGAACGCAGATACGCAGTATTTT
14,TRBV19,NA,TRBJ2-5,NA,CASSILASQETQYF,TGTGCCAGTAGTATCTTGGCCAGCCAAGAGACCCAGTACTTC
18,TRBV28,TRBD2,TRBJ2-1,NA,CASSLSPRTSGRYNEQFF,TGTGCCAGCAGTTTATCGCCGAGGACTAGCGGGAGATACAATGAGCAGTTCTTC
14,TRBV5-1,NA,TRBJ2-5,few,CASSLQVTQETQYF,TGCGCCAGCAGCCTACAGGTGACCCAAGAGACCCAGTACTTC
15,TRBV15,TRBD2,TRBJ2-2,few,CATSILRGVTGELFF,TGTGCCACCAGCATTCTGCGGGGGGTCACCGGGGAGCTGTTTTTT
13,TRBV11-2,TRBD1,TRBJ1-1,once,CASSRDRGPKAFF,TGTGCCAGCAGCCGGGACAGGGGGCCGAAAGCTTTCTTT
14,TRBV9,TRBD2,TRBJ2-1,NA,CASSVGGRGNEQFF,TGTGCCAGCAGCGTAGGAGGGAGGGGCAATGAGCAGTTCTTC
10,TRBV7-2,NA,TRBJ2-1,NA,CASSRGEQFF,TGTGCCAGCAGCCGGGGTGAGCAGTTCTTC
15,TRBV7-9,TRBD2,TRBJ2-1,NA,CASSLVGTRDTEQFF,TGTGCCAGCAGCTTAGTTGGGACTAGAGACACTGAGCAGTTCTTC
16,TRBV2,TRBD2,TRBJ2-5,NA,CASSDPLAGGQETQYF,TGTGCCAGCAGTGATCCACTAGCGGGAGGCCAAGAGACCCAGTACTTC
14,TRBV27,NA,TRBJ2-3,NA,CASREGGSTDTQYF,TGTGCCAGCAGGGAAGGAGGTTCAACAGATACGCAGTATTTT